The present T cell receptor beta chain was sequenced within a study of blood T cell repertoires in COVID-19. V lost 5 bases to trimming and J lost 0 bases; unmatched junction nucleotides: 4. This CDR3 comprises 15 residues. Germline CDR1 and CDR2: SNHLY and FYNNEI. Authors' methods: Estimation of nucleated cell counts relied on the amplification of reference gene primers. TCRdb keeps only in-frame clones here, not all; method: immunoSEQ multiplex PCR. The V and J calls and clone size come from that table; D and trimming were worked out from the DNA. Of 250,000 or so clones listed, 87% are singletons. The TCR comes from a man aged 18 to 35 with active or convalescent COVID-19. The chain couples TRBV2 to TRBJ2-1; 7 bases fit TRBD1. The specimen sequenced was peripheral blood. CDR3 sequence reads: CASSKGAISYNEQFF. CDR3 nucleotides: TGTGCCAGCAGTAAGGGGGCCATCTCCTACAATGAGCAGTTCTTC.